This T cell receptor beta chain was documented in a study of T cells in Graves' hyperthyroidism and ophthalmopathy (dated by TCRdb to between 2018 and 2020). About the full investigation: Peripheral blood was sampled at the time of initial diagnosis, prior to any treatment. TCR Vbeta CDR3 sequencing of 140 or so peripheral blood samples (43 ophthalmopathy, 75 to 80 hyperthyroidism and some 17 progressor patients) is reported in the paper. To identify TCR V-J signatures that set the groups apart, the researchers used a discovery cohort of about a hundred patients, made up of some 41 with Graves' ophthalmopathy and 57 with stable Graves' hyperthyroidism. Once sampling was done, hyperthyroidism patients were given methimazole at a starting dose of 30 mg daily, whereas ophthalmopathy patients were given high-dose intravenous methylprednisolone. The study also compared thyroid tissue and blood T-cell repertoires from more than 5 Graves' hyperthyroidism patients. The roughly 91 discovery patients were randomly divided into training and test sets at a 7:3 ratio. Prospective prediction of ophthalmopathy was tested in an independent validation cohort consisting of roughly 20 hyperthyroidism patients and 15 or so patients who later progressed to ophthalmopathy. The study at large found these results: In cross-validation, a model built on a 13 V-J signature told ophthalmopathy apart from stable hyperthyroidism with under 90% sensitivity and around 83% specificity, and in testing the same model reached 80%/75%. In validation, the model predicted progression to ophthalmopathy a median of roughly six months before onset, with approximately 70% sensitivity and more than 72% specificity. Sample size was not statistically predetermined, and blinding of investigators to group allocation was not performed. Most expanded thyroid clonotypes (frequency above 0.001) were also detected in blood, suggesting blood repertoires may reflect thyroid immune responses.

About this clonotype itself: The antigen it recognizes is unknown. It has no much larger one-base neighbor in the sample; base qualities were not kept.

The TCR beta CDR3 regions were amplified from the RNA transcripts. A first-round RT-PCR of the TCR CDR3 used the HTBI primer set with the Qiagen OneStep RT-PCR kit. Libraries were constructed in a second round of multiplex PCR, after which size selection and purification were performed. Paired-end sequencing of the libraries was performed with 100 bp reads on an Illumina HiSeq2000. The original methods were these. SOAPnuke was used to process the raw data, removing reads that contained adapters or uncalled bases, had a mean Phred below 15, or lacked an exact match to the constant primer or identifier. COPE v1.2.5 was used to merge the high-quality paired reads, and each unique nucleotide sequence was defined as a clonotype. MiTCR v1.1 was used to align the clonotypes against IMGT TRBV, TRBD and TRBJ reference segments. Only V-J combinations with frequency above 0.0001, covering approximately 99% of repertoires, were analysed. A TCS score was defined as the ratio between F50 (clonal expansion) and ExV (chaos), using BLOSUM62-based TCRdist between CDR3 peptides within each V-J. Welch's t-statistics and random forest reduced roughly 540 V-J features to 13, which were used in a naive Bayes classifier (R e1071). TCRdb reran the public reads through fastp at Q25 and MiXCR, keeping productive beta chains. Here each entry gathers all rows of one CDR3 protein and keeps the most common genes and DNA. These V and J calls originate from TCRdb's pipeline instead of the authors' own analysis. The sample profile shows more than 300,000 distinct CDR3 sequences; roughly 17% of them were found once. The ten largest account for approximately 35% of the sample.

Hyperthyroidism patients were newly diagnosed, with disease duration under 2 months, and aged 18 to 65 years. Exclusion was applied to patients with uncontrolled infections, other autoimmune diseases, pregnancy or lactation. Diagnoses were based on clinical symptoms, serum thyroxine and TRAb, thyroid ultrasound and orbital computed tomography. For progressor patients, blood was drawn at the first diagnosis of hyperthyroidism, before any ophthalmopathy symptoms had appeared. PBMCs were isolated from 10 ml of fresh peripheral blood by Ficoll-Paque density gradient centrifugation. Progressor patients were defined as those initially diagnosed with Graves' hyperthyroidism in whom ophthalmopathy developed during follow-up. Total RNA was extracted with Trizol reagent, and quality was checked on an Agilent 2100 Bioanalyzer. Sequencing was carried out using blood. The sequence derives from a woman between 25 and 40 years old with Graves' hyperthyroidism that later progressed to Graves' ophthalmopathy.

For the CDR3, the sequence is CASSEAPAGTSGVQETQYF. The DNA sequence is given as TGTGCCAGCAGTGAAGCACCGGCCGGGACTAGCGGCGTCCAAGAGACCCAGTACTTC. The rearranged segments are TRBV25-1 and TRBJ2-5, with TRBD2 matching 11 junction bases. Based on the germline V gene, the CDR1 and CDR2 sequences are MGHDK and SYGVNS. The CDR3 starts with the cysteine, ends with the phenylalanine, and has 19 residues. Solely the CDR3 DNA is kept, with 57 bases framed from the first base. Clipping removes 2 bases from V and 1 base from J, with 12 as the unmatched junction base count.